A single sample is the source of the 29 T cell receptor beta chains below, sequenced in a study of blood T cell repertoires in COVID-19. Clones were read by immunoSEQ multiplex PCR, and TCRdb kept only the in-frame ones, dropping some. The sample yields some 99,000 clones, over 70% seen once. Specimen: peripheral blood. These TCRs come from a woman older than 75 with acute or convalescent COVID-19.

This sequence joins TRBV28 and TRBJ2-7, with TRBD1 identical over 7 bases. Trimming at V came to 9 bases and at J to 0 bases, leaving 8 bases not matched to a gene. The CDR3 has 14 amino acids. CDR1 MDHEN and CDR2 SYDVKM come from the germline V gene. The CDR3 is CASAGTEPSYEQYF. Written as DNA, the CDR3 is TGTGCCAGTGCCGGGACAGAACCCTCCTACGAGCAGTACTTC.

J is TRBJ2-5 and V is TRBV3-1 (or the pseudogene TRBV3-2), with 7 bases lining up with TRBD2. Germline V gene lookup returns CDR1 LGHDT and CDR2 YNNKEL (reference sequence). This CDR3 has 16 amino acids. V dropped 1 base and J dropped 5; count of bases not matched to a gene: 10. CDR3 in amino acids: CASSQALAVVSETQYF. In DNA form, the CDR3 reads TGTGCCAGCAGCCAAGCCCTAGCGGTTGTCTCCGAGACCCAGTACTTC.

This chain uses TRBV30 with TRBJ1-5; D gene uncertain. The CDR3 has 14 residues. Germline CDR1 GTSNPN, CDR2 SVGIG (reference sequence). V was shortened by 0 bases and J by 0 bases, with 6 bases between the two germline ends. CDR3 sequence (DNA): TGTGCCTGGAGTGTACTCGATAGCAATCAGCCCCAGCATTTT. Amino acids: CAWSVLDSNQPQHF.

This clone appeared once. The chain uses TRBV19 and TRBJ2-7, with 7 positions matching TRBD1. V lost 4 bases to trimming and J lost 6 bases; unmatched junction nucleotides: 9. The CDR3 has 14 residues. Germline V gene lookup returns CDR1 LNHDA and CDR2 SQIVND (reference sequence). CDR3 nucleotide sequence: TGTGCCAGTAGTAGGACAGGTACTTCAGGCGAGCAGTACTTC. Residues: CASSRTGTSGEQYF.

This clone was detected once. The V and J genes are TRBV24-1 and TRBJ1-5; D gene uncertain. CDR3 size: 13 residues. Trimming cost V 6 bases and J 3 bases, with 8 bases left between them. In germline, CDR1 is KGHDR, CDR2 SFDVKD. In nucleotides, the CDR3 is TGTGCCACCAGTCCGGGAATCAATCAGCCCCAGCATTTT. The encoded protein is CATSPGINQPQHF.

This chain connects TRBV3-1 (or the pseudogene TRBV3-2) to TRBJ2-1; 7 bases fit TRBD1. V shed 5 bases and J 6 bases; nucleotides not matched to a gene: 7. CDR1 is LGHDT, CDR2 YNNKEL, per germline (reference sequence). The CDR3 contains 14 residues. The CDR3 coding sequence is TGTGCCAGCAGCTCAGGACAGGACCCCAATGAGCAGTTCTTC. Amino acids: CASSSGQDPNEQFF.

This clone was counted a single time. The V call is TRBV5-4, the J call TRBJ2-3; a weak D match, TRBD1 (5 bases). Germline assignment: CDR1 SGHNT and CDR2 YYREEE (reference sequence). The CDR3 has 14 residues. V lost 4 bases and J lost 0, with 9 bases in between. The CDR3 region is CASSDRTSTDTQYF. In DNA, the CDR3 is TGTGCCAGCAGCGACAGAACTAGCACAGATACGCAGTATTTT.

V is TRBV19 and J is TRBJ1-3; tentatively, D is TRBD1 (6 bases). The germline gives CDR1 LNHDA, CDR2 SQIVND (reference sequence). The V gene lost 3 bases and the J gene lost 0 bases, with 12 bases spanning the gap. The CDR3 has 16 amino acids. CDR3 bases: TGTGCCAGTAGTATGGGGGCAGCCAACTCTGGAAACACCATATATTTT. It is translated as CASSMGAANSGNTIYF.

V is TRBV7-2 and J is TRBJ1-5, with no clear D. The CDR3 sequence is 15 residues long. Germline loops: CDR1 SGHTA, CDR2 FQGNSA. The germline V and J ends were trimmed by 3 bases and 2 bases, with 11 bases remaining between them. The CDR3 DNA reads as TGTGCCAGCAGCTTGGGCCACACAGGCAATCAGCCCCAGCATTTT. It translates to CASSLGHTGNQPQHF.

There are a few counts of this clone. The chain carries TRBV28 and TRBJ1-3, with D possibly matching TRBD1 (5 bases). Trimming pared 6 bases from V and 4 bases from J, leaving 16 bases between. The CDR3 runs to 15 residues. The germline V gene encodes CDR1 MDHEN and CDR2 SYDVKM. CDR3 in DNA: TGTGCCAGCAGCCCACCAGGGTCTGGAGGAAACACCATATATTTT. Residues: CASSPPGSGGNTIYF.

The V and J genes are TRBV9 and TRBJ2-5; 9 bases are a match to TRBD2. Germline V CDR1 and CDR2: SGDLS, YYNGEE. The CDR3 runs 18 residues. V shed 0 bases and J 2 bases; nucleotides not matched to a gene: 11. The CDR3: CASSVAPRPSGKQETQYF. In nucleotides, the CDR3 is TGTGCCAGCAGCGTAGCTCCTCGCCCTAGCGGGAAGCAAGAGACCCAGTACTTC. Full variable domain (outside the CDR3, taken from reference TRBV9 and TRBJ2-5): DSGVTQTPKHLITATGQRVTLRCSPRSGDLSVYWYQQSLDQGLQFLIQYYNGEERAKGNILERFSAQQFPDLHSELNLSSLELGDSALYFCASSVAPRPSGKQETQYFGPGTRLLVL.

This clone was seen a few times. This chain links TRBV15 with TRBJ2-5; TRBD2 matches at 13 bases. V was pared by 0 bases and J by 1 base, with 8 bases of the junction left unmatched. Germline V CDR1 and CDR2: LNHNV, YYDKDF (reference sequence). CDR3 size: 19 residues. The CDR3 bases are TGTGCCACCAGCAGAGATCTCGGGGGGACTAGCGGGGCCCAAGAGACCCAGTACTTC. Translated, it gives CATSRDLGGTSGAQETQYF.

This clone showed up many times. The chain couples TRBV6-5 to TRBJ2-1, with TRBD2 matching 10 bases. The V gene's germline CDR1 is MNHEY and CDR2 SVGAGI. The V gene end was trimmed by 1 base and the J gene end by 2 bases; junction bases not matched to a gene: 2. The CDR3 runs to 16 residues. The DNA for the CDR3 is TGTGCCAGCAGTTACTTAGCGGGGGGCCCCTACAATGAGCAGTTCTTC. Translated: CASSYLAGGPYNEQFF.

V and J are TRBV2 and TRBJ1-6, with D possibly being TRBD1 (5 bases). Germline assignment: CDR1 SNHLY and CDR2 FYNNEI. V shed 5 bases and J shed 7 bases, with 12 bases lying between them. The CDR3 runs to 14 residues. The CDR3 sequence: CASSRDGGNSPLHF. CDR3 nucleotides: TGTGCCAGCAGTCGGGACGGGGGGAATTCACCCCTCCACTTT.

The rearrangement uses TRBV18 and TRBJ2-2; tentatively, D is TRBD1 (5 bases). The CDR3 is made up of 14 amino acids. V gave up 6 bases and J gave up 1 base, with 9 bases separating them. The germline V gene has CDR1 KGHSH and CDR2 LQKENI. CDR3: CASSEGQNTGELFF. The CDR3 DNA follows: TGTGCCAGCTCGGAAGGACAGAACACCGGGGAGCTGTTTTTT.

The chain links TRBV27 to TRBJ1-6; D perhaps matches TRBD1 (5 bases). This CDR3 contains 16 residues. The V gene's germline CDR1 is MNHEY and CDR2 SMNVEV (reference sequence). V was shortened by 1 base and J by 7 bases, with 14 bases between the two germline ends. The CDR3 sequence is CASSLWQKGPNSPLHF. In DNA form, the CDR3 reads TGTGCCAGCAGTTTATGGCAAAAGGGGCCGAATTCACCCCTCCACTTT.

The V and J genes are TRBV10-2 and TRBJ1-6, with D possibly being TRBD1 (5 bases). The CDR3 totals 13 residues. Trimming stripped 0 bases from V and 10 bases from J, with 7 bases between. Germline V gives CDR1 WSHSY, CDR2 SAAADI. The CDR3 bases are TGCGCCAGCAGTGAGTCCAGGGTATCACCCCTCCACTTT. This codes for CASSESRVSPLHF.

The chain is built from TRBV19 and TRBJ1-2, with 9 positions matching TRBD1. J gave up 5 bases and V 4 bases, and 8 bases lay outside the gene matches. The germline V gene encodes CDR1 LNHDA and CDR2 SQIVND (reference sequence). This CDR3 comprises 15 residues. The DNA of the CDR3 is TGTGCCAGTAGTAAGGGGACAGGGAGGGGTTATGGCTACACCTTC. Amino acids: CASSKGTGRGYGYTF.

V gene TRBV3-1 (or the pseudogene TRBV3-2) combines with J gene TRBJ2-3; 7 bases match TRBD2. After removal of 1 base from V and 2 bases from J, the junction contained 6 bases not matched to a gene. CDR3 length: 16 amino acids. Per the germline V gene, CDR1 is LGHDT and CDR2 is YNNKEL (reference sequence). The CDR3 spells CASSQVLRLATDTQYF. In DNA, the CDR3 is TGTGCCAGCAGCCAAGTCCTGCGACTAGCCACAGATACGCAGTATTTT.

This chain joins TRBV5-6 and TRBJ1-3, with a tentative D call TRBD1 (6 bases). Germline V CDR1 and CDR2: SGHDT, YYEEEE. CDR3 length equals 16 residues. The ends were cut back, 4 bases at V and 0 bases at J, with 14 bases in the middle. The CDR3 region is CASSAQGIHSGNTIYF. Written as DNA, the CDR3 is TGTGCCAGCAGCGCACAGGGTATCCACTCTGGAAACACCATATATTTT.

This clone was counted between two and nine times. The V gene is TRBV7-2, the J gene TRBJ1-2; D not certain. Trimming shortened V by 3 bases and J by 4 bases, and 15 bases separated the two germline ends. Per germline, CDR1 SGHTA and CDR2 FQGNSA. There are 15 residues in the CDR3. The CDR3 DNA reads TGTGCCAGCAGCTTGGGCCACCACGTGGGCTATGGCTACACCTTC. Amino acid sequence: CASSLGHHVGYGYTF.

This sequence joins TRBV5-5 and TRBJ1-4; 10 nucleotides agree with TRBD1. V shed 4 bases, J shed 8 bases, and the junction held 2 bases outside the gene matches. Looked up from germline, CDR1 is SGHKS and CDR2 is YYEKEE (reference sequence). The CDR3 runs to 13 residues. DNA for the CDR3: TGTGCCAGCAGCGGGACAGGGGAAGAAAAACTGTTTTTT. Amino acid sequence: CASSGTGEEKLFF.

CDR3 sequence (DNA): TGTGCCAGCAGCCCCGACAGGGGATCTGGAAACACCATATATTTT. It translates to CASSPDRGSGNTIYF. The chain is built from TRBV11-2 and TRBJ1-3, with 8 bases matching TRBD1. CDR1 is SGHAT and CDR2 is FQNNGV in the germline V gene. The length of the CDR3 is 15 residues. The junction had 4 bases not matched to a gene; V was cut back by 5 bases and J by 1 base. Drawing the rest from reference TRBV11-2 and TRBJ1-3, the complete variable domain is EAGVAQSPRYKIIEKRQSVAFWCNPISGHATLYWYQQILGQGPKLLIQFQNNGVVDDSQLPKDRFSAERLKGVDSTLKIQPAKLEDSAVYLCASSPDRGSGNTIYFGEGSWLTVV.

The rearrangement uses TRBV5-1 and TRBJ1-2, with D unclear. This CDR3 has 14 amino acids. Trimming removed 4 bases from V and 6 bases from J, with 16 bases in between. Germline loops: CDR1 SGHRS, CDR2 YFSETQ. The CDR3 loop reads CASSPGGIMDGYTF. The CDR3 DNA reads as TGCGCCAGCAGCCCCGGCGGGATCATGGATGGCTACACCTTC.

The chain combines TRBV5-1 with TRBJ1-4; 10 positions agree with TRBD1. The V gene end was trimmed by 3 bases and the J gene end by 7 bases; junction bases not matched to a gene: 6. This CDR3 comprises 15 residues. Germline lookup yields CDR1 SGHRS and CDR2 YFSETQ. CDR3 protein: CASSSSGTGVEKLFF. CDR3 bases: TGCGCCAGCAGCTCCTCCGGGACAGGGGTTGAAAAACTGTTTTTT.

The J gene is TRBJ2-7, the V gene TRBV5-1; 10 bases align to TRBD1. V dropped 5 bases and J dropped 7; count of bases not matched to a gene: 15. The CDR3 sequence is 16 residues long. Per the germline V gene, CDR1 is SGHRS and CDR2 is YFSETQ. Here the CDR3 reads CASSPLAGTGAQEQYF. The DNA of the CDR3 is TGCGCCAGCAGTCCCCTAGCCGGGACAGGGGCTCAAGAGCAGTACTTC.

This clone was observed a handful of times. V usage is TRBV7-8 and J usage is TRBJ1-2, with 7 nucleotides matching TRBD1. Looked up from germline, CDR1 is SGHVS and CDR2 is FQNEAQ. The CDR3 has 14 amino acids. Germline trimming cut 0 bases from V and 9 bases from J; bases unmatched to any gene: 7. CDR3 residues: CASSLALTGESYTF. In DNA, the CDR3 is TGTGCCAGCAGCTTAGCGCTCACAGGGGAGAGCTACACCTTC.

V and J are TRBV6-5 and TRBJ1-5, with D perhaps TRBD1 (5 bases). The germline V and J ends were trimmed by 7 bases and 4 bases, with 14 bases remaining between them. Germline CDR1 and CDR2: MNHEY and SVGAGI. CDR3 length equals 14 residues. CDR3 region: CASTIRAGNQPQHF. CDR3 coding DNA: TGTGCCAGCACCATCAGGGCTGGGAATCAGCCCCAGCATTTT.

The chain links TRBV27 to TRBJ1-5; D uncertain. The CDR3 runs to 13 residues. In germline, CDR1 is MNHEY, CDR2 SMNVEV (reference sequence). V was pared by 4 bases and J by 2 bases, with 6 bases between. CDR3 in DNA: TGTGCCAGCAGTTGGCAGGGCAATCAGCCCCAGCATTTT. Encoded protein: CASSWQGNQPQHF.